Included here is one T cell receptor beta chain sequence, with context. Its antigen is unknown. Base qualities are not recorded, but no much larger clone differs from it by a single base. CDR1 and CDR2, per the germline V gene, are MNHNS and SASEGT. Reading from cysteine to phenylalanine, the CDR3 counts 12 amino acids. Left in the record is the CDR3 DNA by itself, 36 bases read in frame from the first base. Trimming costs V 5 bases and J 11 bases, and their ends lie 15 bases apart. The receptor library was made with the immunoSEQ multiplex PCR assay. A mixture of 60 forward primers for TCR Vbeta segments and 13 reverse primers for TCR Jbeta segments was used in the multiplex PCR. The CDR3 region of rearranged TCR beta genes was amplified from genomic DNA by a multiplex PCR assay. On the Illumina HiSeq System, the amplified TCR beta libraries were sequenced as 87-base-pair reads. Concerning the study's data processing: A later analysis counted approximately 74 million unique TCR beta chains across the 600 to 850 repertoires, and roughly 9.9 million of these chains were shared by at least two donors. Raw reads were error-corrected and collapsed into unique sequences by a nearest-neighbor algorithm in which closely related sequences were merged to remove PCR and sequencing errors. Alignment of CDR3 sequences to IMGT reference sequences was used to assign V, D and J gene segments. For a sequence to be retained, a match of at least six nucleotides to both a V gene segment and a J gene segment was required. A rearrangement counted as productive if the CDR3 had no stop codons and remained in frame with V and J, and every other rearrangement counted as non-productive. Following IMGT convention, CDR3 was defined as the stretch from the second conserved V-encoded cysteine to the conserved J-encoded phenylalanine. The earlier analysis of about 590 of the donors excluded sequences that lacked an unambiguous match to a single V gene segment. An earlier analysis of 500 to 600 of the donors classified V segments as functional when productive rearrangements were above 56.7% and as segregating when the standard deviation between donors was above 5%. To diagnose cytomegalovirus status from the catalog of TCR beta chain sequences, a statistical classification framework was built. V and J gene assignment, in a later analysis, came from comparing TCR nucleotide sequences with IMGT/GENE-DB human TR gene sequences. In a later analysis, CDR3 sequences and most-parsimonious VDJ recombination scenarios were assigned using the TCRdist pipeline. A later analysis defined each TCR beta chain by its CDR3 amino acid sequence plus V-gene family, and excluded reads lacking a unique V-gene family. As a way to deal with suspected cross-contamination and a sequencing artifact, a later analysis dropped 592 nucleotide sequences that were highly shared and had low generation probability. In a later analysis, a clonal expansion index for each public chain was calculated from normalized within-repertoire ranks of inferred template counts. A later analysis computed generation probabilities with a VDJ recombination model fitted to out-of-frame rearrangements, and checked the results against IGoR. In a later analysis, hypergeometric tests were used to score TCR-TCR, TCR-HLA and TCR-CMV co-occurrence, with a repertoire-size bias correction applied to TCR pairs. To estimate false discovery rates, a later analysis permuted the HLA or CMV assignments 20 times. In a later analysis, co-occurring TCRs were grouped with DBSCAN, and TCRdist sequence similarity was added when clustering was performed within HLA-allele-positive subsets. For co-occurrence clustering, repertoires with fewer than 30,000 or more than 120,000 public chains were excluded, along with a handful of repertoires with anomalous nucleotide sharing. Not all clones reach the TCRdb copy of this immuneACCESS table, which keeps in-frame sequences only. Checked studies attribute under half of the gap to unresolved V genes and leave the rest unexplained. The DNA gave D and trimming, while V, J and clone size come from that table. Recorded for this sample are about 160,000 clones; 60% to 80% of them occurred a single time. In total, the top ten clones hold 0.85% to 1% of the sample.

These data come from a study of cytomegalovirus exposure and HLA in healthy donors (dated by TCRdb to about 2017). Broadly, across the study: In an earlier analysis of around 540 of the donors, 250 to 350 Gb of sequence data and 117 million unique TCR beta sequences from roughly 190 million T cells were reported. The study was designed to test whether signatures of past pathogen exposure could be identified by cataloging public T cell receptors. The study profiled the T cell repertoires of some 610 subjects by immunosequencing and related them to cytomegalovirus serostatus. The study combined high-throughput TCR immunosequencing, statistical association of individual TCRs with disease status, and machine learning to predict cytomegalovirus infection status. A later genetic analysis used genome-wide SNP genotypes for about 65% of the 666 donors, treating that subset as a discovery cohort. Typing coverage differed by locus: A, B, C, DRB1 and DQB1 were typed in roughly 629-630 donors, DQA1 in 500 to 550, DPA1 in around 600, and DPB1 in approximately 450. All discovery cohort repertoires had been generated on a single sequencing platform. Donor age, sex, ethnicity and CMV serostatus were collected together with the repertoire data. HLA typing included class I and class II loci at four-digit resolution. To study patterns of TCR occurrence, a later analysis re-analyzed previously published TCR beta repertoires from just over 650 donors and added high-resolution HLA genotyping. Rather than using new phenotypic data, the later analysis identified candidate immune exposures from TCR beta sequences and from how often those sequences occurred across donors. Besides the first cohort of hundreds of subjects, a separate validation cohort made up of some 110 different subjects was used. About five DR-DQ haplotypes were handled as single units for association and clustering, since linkage in the cohort was strong. Of the roughly 390 genotyped donors, approximately 83% fell in the genetic ancestry cluster associated with self-reported Caucasian donors. An earlier analysis of several hundred of the donors applied high-throughput TCR beta sequencing to assess whether each TCR beta V gene segment acted as functional or pseudogenic. On average, approximately 250,000 unique TCR beta nucleotide sequences were sequenced per donor among 398 genotyped donors of the cohort, with roughly 20% of those sequences being non-productive. Approximately 310 gigabases of sequencing data and tens of millions of unique TCR sequences were included in an early release covering about 620 HLA-typed donors. Broader findings and caveats from the paper: Because counts were too low, approximately 18 rarely observed V segments, including chromosome 9 orphons, were excluded from the earlier analysis of 587 of the donors. Because HLA typing was missing for some donors at each locus, association tests included only the typed subset. It was suggested by the authors that the approach could potentially be generalized to other disease states and immunological phenotypes. An earlier analysis of approximately 530 of the donors showed that most TCR beta V segments appeared in productive rearrangements either about 87% or about 30% of the time, which broadly matched IMGT annotations. For the cohort, immune exposure information was limited to CMV serostatus. A further reported finding was that TCR beta sequences accurately predicted the HLA-A and HLA-B alleles for most subjects in the first cohort. A later genetic analysis reported fewer N-insertions in productive TCRs among donors in an Asian-associated ancestry cluster than the roughly 720-donor mean. Linkage disequilibrium might explain the correlated functional status among segregating V segments, but an unknown experimental factor could not be ruled out. A total of 150 or so TCR beta chains were listed by the study as associated with cytomegalovirus. A later analysis reported that several top co-occurrence clusters appeared linked to parvovirus B19, influenza, CMV and Epstein-Barr virus. The classifier was reported to diagnose cytomegalovirus status with high specificity and sensitivity in both the original cohort and the validation cohort. A later analysis found that HLA-associated TCR beta chains were more clonally expanded and had lower generation probabilities than equally common non-associated chains. In vitro tests confirmed that a few of the cytomegalovirus-associated TCR beta chains recognize cytomegalovirus antigens. At a false discovery rate of 0.05, a later analysis linked 15,000 to 20,000 TCR beta sequences to specific HLA alleles. Because the 87-base-pair reads could not distinguish some IMGT-functional V segments, including TRBV6-2 and TRBV6-3, those segments were excluded. Only TCR beta chains were sequenced in this cohort, and the absence of alpha or paired-chain data limited detectable features. Strong co-occurrence of HLA alleles, especially DR and DQ, made assigning TCR associations to individual alleles difficult. Most CMV-associated TCR beta chains appeared to be HLA-restricted in a later analysis, and the HLA associations seemed to be driven largely by CMV exposure. In a later analysis, the rate of TCR association differed among HLA loci, with DRB1 alleles having the most associated TCRs and HLA-C alleles having the fewest. Sequencing depth was assumed to be roughly uniform across donors in the presence/absence analyses, though that assumption may not hold. While some public TCRs were present in many individuals, most TCR sequences turned up only very rarely across donors. An association between a missense DCLRE1C variant and V-gene and J-gene trimming of TCR beta chains was found in a later genetic analysis and replicated in an independent cohort. A group of highly shared sequence variants was considered likely to be a technical artifact of the sequencing pipeline.

In total, roughly 670 healthy bone marrow donors made up the cohort. At the time of sampling, every cohort member was nominally healthy, though immune exposures that went unrecorded were likely present. The donor tested CMV seropositive, placing the donor among the approximately 290 seropositive members of the cohort. A peripheral blood sample was provided by each donor, and peripheral blood mononuclear cells were used for TCR beta sequencing. The Qiagen DNeasy Blood Extraction Kit was used to extract genomic DNA from the blood cell samples. Input material: PBMCs. The clonotype was recovered from a woman in her forties or fifties in good health and CMV-seropositive. The rearrangement combines TRBV6-1 with TRBJ1-1; TRBD1 might be the D gene, on 6 matching bases. For the CDR3, the sequence is CASSQGTLGAFF. The sequence in DNA is TGTGCCAGCAGTCAGGGGACCCTGGGTGCTTTCTTT.